What follows are 10 T cell receptor beta chains derived from one specimen sequenced in a study of blood T cell repertoires in COVID-19. Assay: immunoSEQ multiplex PCR; the TCRdb copy retains only in-frame clones and omits some. The data show about 45,000 clones, roughly 80% seen once. The sequenced material came from peripheral blood. These receptors came from a human donor in a cohort sampled during active COVID-19.

The J gene is TRBJ1-2, the V gene TRBV7-9, with a possible D match to TRBD1 (6 bases). Trimming stripped 3 bases from V and 4 bases from J, with 15 bases between. In germline, CDR1 is SEHNR, CDR2 FQNEAQ (reference sequence). The CDR3 runs to 15 residues. This CDR3 is CASSLRGGDTYGYTF. The CDR3 DNA reads TGTGCCAGCAGCTTGAGAGGGGGGGACACCTATGGCTACACCTTC.

The chain combines TRBV30 with TRBJ2-7, with TRBD1 as a possible D gene (6 bases). The CDR3 runs 13 residues. Germline CDR1 is GTSNPN and CDR2 is SVGIG (reference sequence). The V end lost 8 bases, the J end lost 3 bases, and 17 bases lay between the germline ends. The DNA of the CDR3 is TGTGCCGCACCCCGGGACAATCTCTACGAGCAGTACTTC. Its protein is CAAPRDNLYEQYF.

This clone was detected a few times. The rearrangement links TRBV11-2 to TRBJ1-1; perhaps TRBD1 as D (6 bases). Germline lookup yields CDR1 SGHAT and CDR2 FQNNGV. This CDR3 contains 14 residues. V was shortened by 2 bases and J by 1 base, with 8 bases between the two germline ends. This CDR3 reads CASSLMGANTEAFF. The CDR3, as DNA: TGTGCCAGCAGCTTAATGGGGGCGAACACTGAAGCTTTCTTT. Supplemented by reference TRBV11-2 and TRBJ1-1, the full variable domain reads EAGVAQSPRYKIIEKRQSVAFWCNPISGHATLYWYQQILGQGPKLLIQFQNNGVVDDSQLPKDRFSAERLKGVDSTLKIQPAKLEDSAVYLCASSLMGANTEAFFGQGTRLTVV.

V is TRBV5-1 and J is TRBJ2-3, with 10 bases matching TRBD2. Germline trimming cut 4 bases from V and 4 bases from J; bases unmatched to any gene: 9. Per the germline V gene, CDR1 is SGHRS and CDR2 is YFSETQ. The CDR3 spans 16 residues. The CDR3 loop reads CASSPGASGSADTQYF. The DNA for the CDR3 is TGCGCCAGCAGCCCGGGGGCTAGCGGGAGCGCAGATACGCAGTATTTT. Variable domain in full (rest from reference TRBV5-1 and TRBJ2-3): KAGVTQTPRYLIKTRGQQVTLSCSPISGHRSVSWYQQTPGQGLQFLFEYFSETQRNKGNFPGRFSGRQFSNSRSEMNVSTLELGDSALYLCASSPGASGSADTQYFGPGTRLTVL.

This rearrangement joins TRBV3-1 (or the pseudogene TRBV3-2) to TRBJ1-6; 9 bases are shared with TRBD1. The V segment lost 1 base and the J segment 5 bases; nucleotides outside the gene matches: 9. CDR1 and CDR2 from the germline V gene are LGHDT and YNNKEL (reference sequence). This CDR3 is 18 amino acids long. The CDR3 sequence is CASSQVIPRTGDNSPLHF. CDR3 DNA: TGTGCCAGCAGCCAAGTCATACCCCGGACAGGGGATAATTCACCCCTCCACTTT.

This chain uses TRBV11-2 with TRBJ1-4; 8 nucleotides align to TRBD1. V shed 5 bases and J 8 bases; nucleotides not matched to a gene: 10. The CDR3 sequence is 15 residues long. In germline, CDR1 is SGHAT, CDR2 FQNNGV. CDR3 protein: CASSVPTGAQEKLFF. The CDR3, as DNA: TGTGCCAGCAGCGTCCCGACAGGGGCGCAGGAAAAACTGTTTTTT.

The chain couples TRBV6-2 or TRBV6-3 to TRBJ2-3, with D tentatively TRBD1 (6 bases). The CDR3 has 16 amino acids. Germline CDR1 MNHEY, CDR2 SVGEGT. V was pared by 5 bases and J by 4 bases, with 19 bases between. The CDR3 here is CASSKGKGGRADTQYF. The CDR3 DNA reads TGTGCCAGCAGTAAGGGGAAAGGGGGAAGGGCAGATACGCAGTATTTT.

DNA for the CDR3: TGTGCCAGCAGAAGTGATGCGGAGGCGGGAAGGGACAATGAGCAGTTCTTC. Protein product: CASRSDAEAGRDNEQFF. V is TRBV2 and J is TRBJ2-1; possible D gene TRBD2, 6 bases. V lost 6 bases, J lost 5 bases, and 23 bases lay in between. Germline V gives CDR1 SNHLY, CDR2 FYNNEI. This CDR3 has 17 amino acids. The whole variable domain, remainder taken from reference TRBV2 and TRBJ2-1, is EPEVTQTPSHQVTQMGQEVILRCVPISNHLYFYWYRQILGQKVEFLVSFYNNEISEKSEIFDDQFSVERPDGSNFTLKIRSTKLEDSAMYFCASRSDAEAGRDNEQFFGPGTRLTVL.

J is TRBJ2-7 and V is TRBV5-1; 9 bases are shared with TRBD1. CDR3 length: 14 amino acids. The germline V gene encodes CDR1 SGHRS and CDR2 YFSETQ. V gave up 4 bases and J gave up 2 bases; unmatched junction bases: 4. This chain's CDR3 is CASSAGTGPYEQYF. CDR3 DNA: TGCGCCAGCAGCGCTGGGACAGGGCCCTACGAGCAGTACTTC.

This chain's CDR3 is CASSFGLAGVFEQYF. In DNA form, the CDR3 reads TGCGCCAGCAGCTTCGGGCTAGCGGGAGTTTTCGAGCAGTACTTC. The chain carries TRBV5-1 and TRBJ2-7; 10 nucleotides agree with TRBD2. V lost 2 bases to trimming and J lost 6 bases; unmatched junction nucleotides: 8. Per the germline V gene, CDR1 is SGHRS and CDR2 is YFSETQ. This CDR3 is 15 amino acids long.